These 17 T cell receptor beta chains were sequenced from one sample in a study of blood T cell repertoires in COVID-19. Profiled with immunoSEQ multiplex PCR; TCRdb holds only in-frame clones, not every one. The sample yields fewer than 75,000 clones, about 88% seen once. Input material: peripheral blood. The receptor source for this set is a human donor in a cohort sampled during active COVID-19.

The chain couples TRBV9 to TRBJ2-1, with D maybe TRBD2 (6 bases). CDR1 SGDLS and CDR2 YYNGEE come from the germline V gene. V lost 3 bases and J 4 bases, leaving 17 bases between the germline ends. The CDR3 is made up of 16 amino acids. The CDR3 reads CASSASNLGGYNEQFF. CDR3 bases: TGTGCCAGCAGCGCCAGTAATTTGGGGGGTTACAATGAGCAGTTCTTC. Drawing the rest from reference TRBV9 and TRBJ2-1, the complete variable domain is DSGVTQTPKHLITATGQRVTLRCSPRSGDLSVYWYQQSLDQGLQFLIQYYNGEERAKGNILERFSAQQFPDLHSELNLSSLELGDSALYFCASSASNLGGYNEQFFGPGTRLTVL.

This chain's CDR3 is CASSRHSSGANVLTF. The CDR3 nucleotides read TGTGCCAGCAGTAGACACAGCTCTGGGGCCAACGTCCTGACTTTC. The gene calls are TRBV25-1 and TRBJ2-6; D remains unclear. V lost 5 bases, J lost 0 bases, and 8 bases lay in between. CDR3 size: 15 residues. Germline CDR1 reads MGHDK; CDR2 reads SYGVNS.

V gene TRBV30 combines with J gene TRBJ1-2, with D uncertain. The CDR3 extends over 13 amino acids. Germline CDR1 reads GTSNPN; CDR2 reads SVGIG (reference sequence). Between the trimmed V and J ends, which lost 4 bases and 7 bases, there was a span of 16 bases. The CDR3 DNA reads as TGTGCCTGGAAAAATAATTTCTATGGTGGCTACACCTTC. Its translation is CAWKNNFYGGYTF.

This clone has just a few counts. V gene TRBV6-2 or TRBV6-3 combines with J gene TRBJ2-7; 11 bases match TRBD2. CDR3 length: 14 amino acids. The germline V gene encodes CDR1 MNHEY and CDR2 SVGEGT. Germline trimming cut 6 bases from V and 4 bases from J; bases unmatched to any gene: 5. The CDR3 DNA reads as TGTGCCAGCAGCTCGACTAGCGGGACGTACGAGCAGTACTTC. Its protein is CASSSTSGTYEQYF.

This chain connects TRBV19 to TRBJ2-1, with 11 positions matching TRBD2. The CDR3 totals 17 residues. With V trimmed by 3 bases and J by 7 bases, 11 bases remained unmatched. From germline, CDR1 is LNHDA and CDR2 SQIVND (reference sequence). The CDR3 is CASSIAVAGGPRNEQFF. For the CDR3, the DNA is TGTGCCAGTAGTATTGCGGTAGCGGGAGGGCCTCGGAATGAGCAGTTCTTC.

CDR3 region: CATRTGREKLFF. In DNA form, the CDR3 reads TGTGCCACTCGGACAGGGCGAGAAAAACTGTTTTTT. The gene calls are TRBV2 and TRBJ1-4; 8 bases fit TRBD1. V shed 10 bases and J 8 bases; nucleotides not matched to a gene: 6. The CDR3 consists of 12 residues. Germline lookup yields CDR1 SNHLY and CDR2 FYNNEI.

This clone was detected once. The chain has TRBV29-1 and TRBJ2-3; 10 bases agree with TRBD2. The V gene's germline CDR1 is SQVTM and CDR2 ANQGSEA. The CDR3 totals 14 residues. J gave up 2 bases and V 7 bases, and 6 bases lay outside the gene matches. CDR3 loop: CSGSGLATTDTQYF. The CDR3 coding sequence is TGCAGCGGGTCGGGACTAGCGACCACAGATACGCAGTATTTT.

The V call is TRBV19, the J call TRBJ2-7; 7 bases fit TRBD1. The germline V gene has CDR1 LNHDA and CDR2 SQIVND (reference sequence). CDR3 length: 13 amino acids. The V segment lost 4 bases and the J segment 3 bases; nucleotides outside the gene matches: 3. The CDR3 nucleotides read TGTGCCAGTAGTACCGACAGGGTCTACGAGCAGTACTTC. Amino acid sequence: CASSTDRVYEQYF.

The chain combines TRBV10-2 with TRBJ2-1; the D gene is possibly TRBD2 (5 bases). Germline V gene sequence: CDR1 WSHSY, CDR2 SAAADI. Trimming shortened V by 5 bases and J by 3 bases, and 8 bases separated the two germline ends. This CDR3 is 13 amino acids long. CDR3 in amino acids: CASSRTLYNEQFF. As DNA, the CDR3 is TGCGCCAGCAGTCGGACTCTCTACAATGAGCAGTTCTTC.

V usage is TRBV2 and J usage is TRBJ2-6, with a weak D call TRBD1 (6 bases). CDR1 is SNHLY and CDR2 is FYNNEI in the germline V gene. The length of the CDR3 is 18 residues. Trimming left V 7 bases short and J 0 bases short, with 19 bases between. The CDR3 sequence: CASKSTGAVGSGANVLTF. CDR3 in DNA: TGTGCCAGCAAGTCGACAGGAGCCGTAGGCTCTGGGGCCAACGTCCTGACTTTC.

The chain recombines TRBV29-1 with TRBJ2-1, with 10 bases lining up with TRBD1. V was pared by 3 bases and J by 8 bases, with 7 bases of the junction left unmatched. Germline V CDR1 and CDR2: SQVTM, ANQGSEA. CDR3 size: 14 residues. The CDR3 nucleotides read TGCAGCGTTGATTTGGGACAGGGGAGGGATGAGCAGTTCTTC. Translated: CSVDLGQGRDEQFF.

This clone was counted between two and nine times. This chain links TRBV7-8 with TRBJ2-7; 11 nucleotides match TRBD2. V lost 3 bases, J lost 3 bases, and 4 bases stayed unmatched. There are 15 residues in the CDR3. Germline CDR1 reads SGHVS; CDR2 reads FQNEAQ. The CDR3 DNA follows: TGTGCCAGCAGCTTGCCTGGGACTAGCGGCTACGAGCAGTACTTC. Translation gives CASSLPGTSGYEQYF.

V gene TRBV14 combines with J gene TRBJ2-1; perhaps TRBD2 as D (5 bases). The germline gives CDR1 SGHDN, CDR2 FVKESK. V was clipped by 0 bases and J by 8 bases, with 14 bases between them. The CDR3 loop spans 15 amino acids. The CDR3 protein is CASSQDRRAGDEQFF. CDR3 nucleotides: TGTGCCAGCAGCCAAGACCGTAGGGCCGGGGATGAGCAGTTCTTC.

The chain has TRBV13 and TRBJ1-5; 7 bases fit TRBD1. V shed 3 bases, J shed 2 bases, and the junction held 1 base outside the gene matches. Germline V CDR1 and CDR2: PRHDT, FYEKMQ (reference sequence). The CDR3 has 14 residues. In DNA form, the CDR3 reads TGTGCCAGCAGCTTGGGGACAGGCAATCAGCCCCAGCATTTT. Its translation: CASSLGTGNQPQHF.

This rearrangement joins TRBV5-1 to TRBJ1-1; the D gene is possibly TRBD1 (5 bases). The V end lost 7 bases, the J end lost 4 bases, and 14 bases lay between the germline ends. CDR3 length: 13 residues. The germline gives CDR1 SGHRS, CDR2 YFSETQ. Here the CDR3 DNA reads TGCGCCAGCTCCCCGGTGGGGGGCACTGAAGCTTTCTTT. Residues: CASSPVGGTEAFF.

This clone was seen a single time. V usage is TRBV11-2 and J usage is TRBJ2-7; TRBD2 matches 7 bases. J lost 4 bases, V lost 2 bases, and 8 bases had no gene match. The CDR3 runs to 15 residues. CDR1 is SGHAT and CDR2 is FQNNGV in the germline V gene. Here the CDR3 DNA reads TGTGCCAGCAGCTTACGAGGAGCGGGACCGTACGAGCAGTACTTC. Translating it yields CASSLRGAGPYEQYF.

The CDR3: CASSDLWDSHEAFF. The CDR3 region has the DNA TGTGCCAGCAGTGACCTCTGGGACAGCCATGAAGCTTTCTTT. The chain joins TRBV25-1 to TRBJ1-1, with TRBD1 matching 7 bases. The V gene's germline CDR1 is MGHDK and CDR2 SYGVNS. The CDR3 is 14 residues long. V was clipped by 3 bases and J by 7 bases; unmatched bases: 8.